These 28 T cell receptor beta chains originate from one sample sequenced in a study of OX40 agonist ivuxolimab in advanced cancers. The repertoire was sequenced with immunoSEQ multiplex PCR; TCRdb's copy has only in-frame clones and lacks some. The sample shows around 64,000 clones, approximately 80% of them seen only once. The sample consisted of CD4+ or CD8+ T cells sorted from blood, taken in a trial of the OX40 agonist ivuxolimab. The receptors originated from an adult with an advanced solid tumor such as melanoma, head and neck, liver or kidney cancer.

The rearrangement links TRBV18 to TRBJ1-1, with 7 nucleotides matching TRBD1. There are 15 residues in the CDR3. The V gene end was trimmed by 3 bases and the J gene end by 1 base; junction bases not matched to a gene: 5. The V gene's germline CDR1 is KGHSH and CDR2 LQKENI. The CDR3 DNA sequence: TGTGCCAGCTCACCCCAACAGGGGCCGAACACTGAAGCTTTCTTT. Protein: CASSPQQGPNTEAFF. Full variable domain (outside the CDR3, taken from reference TRBV18 and TRBJ1-1): NAGVMQNPRHLVRRRGQEARLRCSPMKGHSHVYWYRQLPEEGLKFMVYLQKENIIDESGMPKERFSAEFPKEGPSILRIQQVVRGDSAAYFCASSPQQGPNTEAFFGQGTRLTVV.

This chain uses TRBV7-9 with TRBJ1-1; D uncertain. The CDR3 runs to 15 residues. With 3 bases removed from V and 0 bases from J, the gap between germline ends came to 11 bases. Germline lookup yields CDR1 SEHNR and CDR2 FQNEAQ (reference sequence). CDR3 amino acids: CASSFGRVMNTEAFF. For the CDR3, the DNA is TGTGCCAGCAGCTTCGGGAGGGTCATGAACACTGAAGCTTTCTTT.

The chain employs TRBV10-3 and TRBJ2-7; 7 nucleotides agree with TRBD1. V was clipped by 4 bases and J by 4 bases; unmatched bases: 7. The CDR3 totals 14 residues. The germline CDR1 and CDR2 sequences are ENHRY and SYGVKD. The DNA for the CDR3 is TGTGCCATCAGTGTGGGACAGAGGTTGTACGAGCAGTACTTC. This translates into CAISVGQRLYEQYF.

This chain uses TRBV30 with TRBJ1-2; D is ambiguous. Trimming pared 2 bases from V and 8 bases from J, leaving 12 bases between. There are 12 residues in the CDR3. In germline, CDR1 is GTSNPN, CDR2 SVGIG (reference sequence). The CDR3 nucleotides read TGTGCCTGGAGTCCGGGAGTCTGGGGCTACACCTTC. This sequence encodes CAWSPGVWGYTF.

The J gene is TRBJ2-6, the V gene TRBV25-1; D not certain. With 3 bases removed from V and 0 bases from J, the gap between germline ends came to 12 bases. Germline lookup yields CDR1 MGHDK and CDR2 SYGVNS. This CDR3 has 17 amino acids. CDR3 nucleotides: TGTGCCAGCAGTGATCCAGGCGTAGACTCTGGGGCCAACGTCCTGACTTTC. Translated, it gives CASSDPGVDSGANVLTF. Filled out from reference TRBV25-1 and TRBJ2-6, the complete variable domain reads EADIYQTPRYLVIGTGKKITLECSQTMGHDKMYWYQQDPGMELHLIHYSYGVNSTEKGDLSSESTVSRIRTEHFPLTLESARPSHTSQYLCASSDPGVDSGANVLTFGAGSRLTVL.

This rearrangement joins TRBV6-1 to TRBJ2-3, with 7 bases that match TRBD2. CDR1 and CDR2 (germline): MNHNS, SASEGT. The V gene end was trimmed by 3 bases and the J gene end by 1 base; junction bases not matched to a gene: 7. The CDR3 has 16 amino acids. In DNA form, the CDR3 reads TGTGCCAGCAGTGAGGCGAGGGCGGGGGGCACAGATACGCAGTATTTT. Translating gives CASSEARAGGTDTQYF.

The chain joins TRBV2 to TRBJ2-2; 7 nucleotides match TRBD1. CDR3 length equals 14 residues. Trimming cost V 7 bases and J 4 bases; bases outside gene matches: 6. The V gene's germline CDR1 is SNHLY and CDR2 FYNNEI. CDR3 loop: CASKGTVVTGELFF. In nucleotides, the CDR3 is TGTGCCAGCAAAGGGACAGTTGTCACCGGGGAGCTGTTTTTT. Complete variable domain (other parts from reference TRBV2 and TRBJ2-2): EPEVTQTPSHQVTQMGQEVILRCVPISNHLYFYWYRQILGQKVEFLVSFYNNEISEKSEIFDDQFSVERPDGSNFTLKIRSTKLEDSAMYFCASKGTVVTGELFFGEGSRLTVL.

V usage is TRBV4-3 and J usage is TRBJ2-1; TRBD1 aligns across 11 bases. Trimming cost V 0 bases and J 1 base; bases outside gene matches: 5. CDR1 and CDR2 from the germline V gene are LGHNA and YSLEER. The CDR3 sequence is 18 residues long. CDR3 residues: CASSQEGQGVGSYNEQFF. CDR3 nucleotide sequence: TGCGCCAGCAGCCAAGAGGGACAGGGGGTAGGGTCCTACAATGAGCAGTTCTTC.

This chain links TRBV5-1 with TRBJ2-5; D is unresolved. Trimming took off 4 bases at V and 2 bases at J, with 9 bases between the two ends. This CDR3 contains 13 residues. The germline V gene encodes CDR1 SGHRS and CDR2 YFSETQ. The CDR3 protein is CASSPNPQETQYF. DNA of the CDR3: TGCGCCAGCAGCCCGAACCCACAAGAGACCCAGTACTTC.

A few counts support this clone. The V call is TRBV30, the J call TRBJ2-2; 8 bases are shared with TRBD2. In germline, CDR1 is GTSNPN, CDR2 SVGIG (reference sequence). The ends lost 8 bases at V and 3 bases at J; junction bases unmatched: 8. The CDR3 extends over 14 amino acids. The CDR3 loop is CAREGRAYTGELFF. CDR3 bases: TGTGCCCGGGAGGGGCGGGCGTACACCGGGGAGCTGTTTTTT.

Turning to this clone: This likely traces to a read error, being one base from a far larger clone. This chain joins TRBV9 and TRBJ1-3; D is possibly TRBD1 (5 bases). This CDR3 has 16 amino acids. In germline, CDR1 is SGDLS, CDR2 YYNGEE. The V gene lost 0 bases and the J gene lost 1 base, with 11 bases spanning the gap. CDR3 bases: TGTGCCAGCAGCGTAGTCCCTAGGGGTTCTGGAAACACCATATATTTT. Amino acid sequence: CASSVVPRGSGNTIYF.

The V and J genes are TRBV7-9 and TRBJ1-6; TRBD1 agrees at 7 bases. The CDR3 has 15 residues. CDR1 SEHNR and CDR2 FQNEAQ come from the germline V gene (reference sequence). Trimming cost V 5 bases and J 5 bases; bases outside gene matches: 6. CDR3 nucleotides: TGTGCCAGCAGCCCGGGGACAGCCCATAATTCACCCCTCCACTTT. Translating it yields CASSPGTAHNSPLHF.

This chain connects TRBV6-5 to TRBJ1-4, with a possible D match to TRBD1 (5 bases). The CDR3 totals 15 residues. Germline loops: CDR1 MNHEY, CDR2 SVGAGI. V lost 4 bases and J 8 bases, leaving 17 bases between the germline ends. CDR3 nucleotides: TGTGCCAGCAGTTCGGACATCATAATGTCGGAAAAACTGTTTTTT. This gives the protein CASSSDIIMSEKLFF.

The chain is built from TRBV4-3 and TRBJ1-2; 8 bases line up with TRBD1. The CDR3 consists of 15 residues. J gave up 5 bases and V 2 bases, and 7 bases lay outside the gene matches. CDR1 is LGHNA, CDR2 YSLEER, per germline. The CDR3 is CASSQQRGQGYGYTF. The CDR3 DNA reads as TGCGCCAGCAGCCAACAAAGAGGACAGGGTTATGGCTACACCTTC.

The chain has TRBV30 and TRBJ1-2; D not resolved. Germline CDR1 and CDR2: GTSNPN and SVGIG (reference sequence). The CDR3 is 13 amino acids. V shed 3 bases and J shed 6 bases, with 14 bases lying between them. CDR3 bases: TGTGCCTGGAGGAGTATGGCCTCCCATGGCTACACCTTC. Translating it yields CAWRSMASHGYTF.

V gene TRBV4-3 combines with J gene TRBJ1-5; D is uncertain. V was clipped by 0 bases and J by 7 bases, with 7 bases between them. CDR3 length: 13 amino acids. Germline CDR1 reads LGHNA; CDR2 reads YSLEER. The DNA for the CDR3 is TGCGCCAGCAGCCAAGATGTAGGGCAGCCCCAGCATTTT. Translation gives CASSQDVGQPQHF.

The V gene is TRBV5-4, the J gene TRBJ2-4; maybe TRBD2 (6 bases). The germline V gene encodes CDR1 SGHNT and CDR2 YYREEE (reference sequence). V lost 4 bases to trimming and J lost 3 bases, with 11 bases between them. CDR3 length: 14 amino acids. CDR3 DNA: TGTGCCAGCAGCCCTTGGGGGGACAAAAACATTCAGTACTTC. It is translated as CASSPWGDKNIQYF.

The table lists this clone with a count of one. This chain links TRBV11-3 with TRBJ2-4, with D possibly matching TRBD1 (6 bases). Between the trimmed V and J ends, which lost 1 base and 8 bases, there was a span of 21 bases. CDR1 is SGHNT, CDR2 YENEEA, per germline. This CDR3 contains 17 residues. CDR3 nucleotides: TGTGCCAGCAGCTTAGGACTGGGTGGGGACAATCAGGACATTCAGTACTTC. Protein product: CASSLGLGGDNQDIQYF.

V and J are TRBV6-1 and TRBJ2-2, with TRBD1 as a possible D gene (6 bases). The CDR3 length is 14 residues. Deletions cut 9 bases from V and 0 bases from J, with 11 bases between. Germline assignment: CDR1 MNHNS and CDR2 SASEGT. This CDR3 is CASSGVSNTGELFF. CDR3 in DNA: TGTGCCAGTTCAGGGGTGTCGAACACCGGGGAGCTGTTTTTT.

The chain recombines TRBV25-1 with TRBJ2-3; 8 nucleotides line up with TRBD2. Germline V gene data show CDR1 as MGHDK and CDR2 as SYGVNS. Losses at the gene ends were 8 bases for V and 0 bases for J; bases not matched to a gene: 7. The CDR3 sequence is 15 residues long. The CDR3 loop reads CASALAGTSTDTQYF. Written as DNA, the CDR3 is TGTGCCAGCGCTCTAGCGGGCACTAGCACAGATACGCAGTATTTT. The full variable domain, completed using reference TRBV25-1 and TRBJ2-3, is EADIYQTPRYLVIGTGKKITLECSQTMGHDKMYWYQQDPGMELHLIHYSYGVNSTEKGDLSSESTVSRIRTEHFPLTLESARPSHTSQYLCASALAGTSTDTQYFGPGTRLTVL.

The chain couples TRBV19 to TRBJ2-6, with a possible D match to TRBD1 (6 bases). The germline CDR1 and CDR2 sequences are LNHDA and SQIVND (reference sequence). The CDR3 extends over 15 amino acids. V was trimmed by 5 bases and J by 8 bases, leaving 16 bases between them. CDR3 residues: CASSPLYRVTNVLTF. CDR3 nucleotides: TGTGCCAGTAGTCCCCTTTACAGGGTGACCAACGTCCTGACTTTC.

The chain recombines TRBV9 with TRBJ2-1, with 10 bases aligning to TRBD2. The trim removed 0 bases at V and 6 bases at J, leaving 3 bases unmatched. CDR1 is SGDLS, CDR2 YYNGEE, per germline. This CDR3 is 15 amino acids long. The CDR3 here is CASSVVAGGFNEQFF. Here the CDR3 DNA reads TGTGCCAGCAGCGTAGTAGCGGGAGGCTTCAATGAGCAGTTCTTC.

The rearrangement links TRBV2 to TRBJ1-2, with 12 bases fitting TRBD1. V was clipped by 7 bases and J by 6 bases; unmatched bases: 12. CDR1 is SNHLY and CDR2 is FYNNEI in the germline V gene. The CDR3 spans 16 residues. This CDR3 is CASIIPGQGASDGYTF. The CDR3 nucleotides are TGTGCCAGCATCATACCGGGACAGGGGGCTTCAGATGGCTACACCTTC.

This clone is classed as medium-sized. The rearrangement links TRBV6-6 to TRBJ1-6; 9 bases match TRBD1. CDR1 and CDR2 (germline): MNHNY, SVGAGI (reference sequence). Unmatched junction bases numbered 2, after V lost 5 bases and J lost 6 bases. This CDR3 is built from 14 residues. The chain's CDR3 is CASSKGQGNSPLHF. CDR3 nucleotides: TGTGCCAGCAGTAAGGGACAGGGTAATTCACCCCTCCACTTT.

A single count supports this clone. V and J are TRBV7-2 and TRBJ1-3, with D perhaps matching TRBD1 (5 bases). Trimming stripped 5 bases from V and 0 bases from J, with 14 bases between. Germline assignment: CDR1 SGHTA and CDR2 FQGNSA. The CDR3 consists of 16 residues. The CDR3 protein is CASSTGRISSGNTIYF. The CDR3 DNA follows: TGTGCCAGCAGCACGGGACGGATCAGCTCTGGAAACACCATATATTTT. The variable domain in full, completed from reference TRBV7-2 and TRBJ1-3, reads GAGVSQSPSNKVTEKGKDVELRCDPISGHTALYWYRQSLGQGLEFLIYFQGNSAPDKSGLPSDRFSAERTGGSVSTLTIQRTQQEDSAVYLCASSTGRISSGNTIYFGEGSWLTVV.

The rearrangement joins TRBV15 to TRBJ2-2; D not certain. The germline CDR1 and CDR2 sequences are LNHNV and YYDKDF (reference sequence). The CDR3 contains 13 residues. V was pared by 1 base and J by 6 bases, with 6 bases between. The CDR3 DNA reads TGTGCCACCAGCAGAGGGGTCTCCGGGGAGCTGTTTTTT. Translating gives CATSRGVSGELFF.

The chain employs TRBV6-5 and TRBJ1-2, with D perhaps matching TRBD1 (5 bases). Germline V gene data show CDR1 as MNHEY and CDR2 as SVGAGI. The CDR3 covers 16 residues. The germline V and J ends were trimmed by 2 bases and 0 bases, with 13 bases remaining between them. CDR3 in DNA: TGTGCCAGCAGTTACGCAACGGGACCGGCTAACTATGGCTACACCTTC. Amino acid sequence: CASSYATGPANYGYTF.

This clone came up once. This chain uses TRBV4-2 with TRBJ2-5; D remains unclear. V was pared by 1 base and J by 3 bases, with 6 bases between. There are 13 residues in the CDR3. Germline V gene data show CDR1 as LGHNA and CDR2 as YNFKEQ. DNA for the CDR3: TGTGCCAGCAGCCAAGGCCTAAAAGAGACCCAGTACTTC. This gives the protein CASSQGLKETQYF.